The 31 T cell receptor beta chains in this list originate from one sample, sequenced in a study of technical replicates of blood from a few donors. Libraries were prepared by immunoSEQ multiplex PCR; TCRdb keeps only in-frame clonotypes and omits some of them. The sample has 35,000 to 50,000 clones, around 96% seen once; the top ten hold 0.35% to 0.45%. Sequencing was performed on T cells isolated from PBMCs. These receptors all come from a human donor in good health.

V usage is TRBV6-6 and J usage is TRBJ2-1, with a possible D match to TRBD2 (5 bases). With 2 bases removed from V and 7 bases from J, the gap between germline ends came to 12 bases. CDR1 and CDR2 from the germline V gene are MNHNY and SVGAGI (reference sequence). The CDR3 is made up of 14 amino acids. In DNA form, the CDR3 reads TGTGCCAGCAGTTACACTCCGACGGGGAATGAGCAGTTCTTC. It translates to CASSYTPTGNEQFF.

This clone was picked up one time. The chain recombines TRBV28 with TRBJ2-7; 7 nucleotides line up with TRBD1. Losses at the gene ends were 5 bases for V and 0 bases for J; bases not matched to a gene: 4. The CDR3 length is 14 residues. The germline V gene encodes CDR1 MDHEN and CDR2 SYDVKM. For the CDR3, the DNA is TGTGCCAGCAGTGGGACAGCTAGCTCCTACGAGCAGTACTTC. This translates into CASSGTASSYEQYF. The full variable domain, in which reference TRBV28 and TRBJ2-7 provide the parts outside the CDR3, is DVKVTQSSRYLVKRTGEKVFLECVQDMDHENMFWYRQDPGLGLRLIYFSYDVKMKEKGDIPEGYSVSREKKERFSLILESASTNQTSMYLCASSGTASSYEQYFGPGTRLTVT.

The chain recombines TRBV29-1 with TRBJ2-5; tentatively, D is TRBD1 (6 bases). The CDR3 runs 14 residues. Germline CDR1 is SQVTM and CDR2 is ANQGSEA. Trimming cost V 0 bases and J 5 bases, with 13 bases left between them. The CDR3 loop is CSVEEQGVGETQYF. CDR3 in DNA: TGCAGCGTTGAAGAACAGGGTGTTGGGGAGACCCAGTACTTC.

The chain employs TRBV7-9 and TRBJ1-2; D not resolved. The CDR3 spans 15 residues. Trimming pared 5 bases from V and 4 bases from J, leaving 17 bases between. The germline CDR1 and CDR2 sequences are SEHNR and FQNEAQ (reference sequence). This CDR3 reads CASSRGEGGLYGYTF. In DNA, the CDR3 is TGTGCCAGCAGCCGGGGTGAGGGTGGGCTCTATGGCTACACCTTC.

The chain links TRBV4-3 to TRBJ1-5; D gene uncertain. Trimming removed 0 bases from V and 2 bases from J, with 14 bases in between. The CDR3 loop spans 17 amino acids. CDR1 and CDR2 (germline): LGHNA, YSLEER. CDR3 coding DNA: TGCGCCAGCAGCCAAGATTCCTCGGGGAACGGCAATCAGCCCCAGCATTTT. This translates into CASSQDSSGNGNQPQHF.

This sequence joins TRBV4-1 and TRBJ1-4; 8 positions match TRBD1. The CDR3 consists of 18 residues. Germline values: CDR1 MGHRA, CDR2 YSYEKL. V lost 5 bases and J lost 3; bases outside the gene matches: 14. In DNA form, the CDR3 reads TGCGCCAGCAGCGAAAGACAGGGGAGTAGTCTTGCTAATGAAAAACTGTTTTTT. Translating it yields CASSERQGSSLANEKLFF.

The chain uses TRBV30 and TRBJ1-3; no clear D gene. The V end was cut by 2 bases, the J end by 4 bases, with 9 bases between. The CDR3 runs 13 residues. The germline gives CDR1 GTSNPN, CDR2 SVGIG (reference sequence). CDR3 protein: CAWSSGSGNTIYF. CDR3 in DNA: TGTGCCTGGAGTTCAGGCTCAGGAAACACCATATATTTT.

CDR3 nucleotide sequence: TGCGCCAGCAGCCAAGAGATTCCAGCGGGAGGTTATAATGAGCAGTTCTTC. It is translated as CASSQEIPAGGYNEQFF. The rearrangement joins TRBV4-3 to TRBJ2-1, with 9 bases fitting TRBD2. Trimming cost V 0 bases and J 7 bases; bases outside gene matches: 10. The CDR3 spans 17 residues. Germline-derived CDR1 and CDR2 are LGHNA and YSLEER.

V gene TRBV6-5 combines with J gene TRBJ2-7, with D maybe TRBD1 (5 bases). Germline V gene lookup returns CDR1 MNHEY and CDR2 SVGAGI. The CDR3 covers 14 residues. V dropped 0 bases and J dropped 5 bases, with 11 bases sitting between them. The CDR3 loop reads CASSYSPGIHEQYF. The CDR3 coding sequence is TGTGCCAGCAGTTACTCGCCAGGGATCCACGAGCAGTACTTC.

The chain combines TRBV9 with TRBJ1-1; D gene unclear. V was pared by 0 bases and J by 0 bases, with 9 bases between. The CDR3 consists of 15 residues. In germline, CDR1 is SGDLS, CDR2 YYNGEE. This CDR3 is CASSVGHRMNTEAFF. Written as DNA, the CDR3 is TGTGCCAGCAGCGTAGGGCACAGAATGAACACTGAAGCTTTCTTT. The entire variable domain, with the rest obtained from reference TRBV9 and TRBJ1-1, is as follows: DSGVTQTPKHLITATGQRVTLRCSPRSGDLSVYWYQQSLDQGLQFLIQYYNGEERAKGNILERFSAQQFPDLHSELNLSSLELGDSALYFCASSVGHRMNTEAFFGQGTRLTVV.

The chain couples TRBV2 to TRBJ1-1; a possible D gene is TRBD1 (5 bases). V was cut by 8 bases and J by 1 base, with 14 bases left in between. The germline CDR1 and CDR2 sequences are SNHLY and FYNNEI. There are 14 residues in the CDR3. The CDR3 bases are TGTGCCAGCTGGGAGGGGCTGAGGAACACTGAAGCTTTCTTT. Residues: CASWEGLRNTEAFF.

This rearrangement joins TRBV19 to TRBJ2-7, with TRBD1 identical over 7 bases. The ends lost 4 bases at V and 3 bases at J; junction bases unmatched: 12. Germline loops: CDR1 LNHDA, CDR2 SQIVND (reference sequence). The length of the CDR3 is 16 residues. Here the CDR3 DNA reads TGTGCCAGTAGTAAAATCAACAGGGGCTCTAGCTACGAGCAGTACTTC. It codes for CASSKINRGSSYEQYF. Full variable domain (remainder filled in from reference TRBV19 and TRBJ2-7): DGGITQSPKYLFRKEGQNVTLSCEQNLNHDAMYWYRQDPGQGLRLIYYSQIVNDFQKGDIAEGYSVSREKKESFPLTVTSAQKNPTAFYLCASSKINRGSSYEQYFGPGTRLTVT.

J is TRBJ2-3 and V is TRBV29-1, with 8 bases matching TRBD2. In germline, CDR1 is SQVTM, CDR2 ANQGSEA. V trimming: 3 bases; J trimming: 5 bases; junction bases outside the gene matches: 4. The CDR3 is 13 amino acids. CDR3 amino acids: CSVDAGLGDTQYF. CDR3 bases: TGCAGCGTTGACGCGGGACTAGGAGATACGCAGTATTTT.

V usage is TRBV28 and J usage is TRBJ2-3; TRBD1 aligns across 11 bases. V lost 5 bases and J lost 5; bases outside the gene matches: 9. The CDR3 runs to 16 residues. The germline V gene has CDR1 MDHEN and CDR2 SYDVKM. This CDR3 reads CASSGPRTGGQDTQYF. The CDR3 DNA sequence: TGTGCCAGCAGTGGACCTCGGACAGGGGGCCAAGATACGCAGTATTTT.

This chain links TRBV15 with TRBJ1-5, with 7 bases fitting TRBD1. In germline, CDR1 is LNHNV, CDR2 YYDKDF (reference sequence). Trimming removed 0 bases from V and 7 bases from J; junction bases left unmatched: 9. The CDR3 runs to 16 residues. The CDR3 sequence: CATSRDGDRVWQPQHF. CDR3 DNA sequence: TGTGCCACCAGCAGAGATGGAGACAGGGTATGGCAGCCCCAGCATTTT.

The chain employs TRBV13 and TRBJ1-2; tentative D call: TRBD1 (5 bases). This CDR3 contains 16 residues. Germline V CDR1 and CDR2: PRHDT, FYEKMQ (reference sequence). V gave up 4 bases and J gave up 4 bases, with 19 bases separating them. The CDR3 DNA follows: TGTGCCAGCAGCTCGGGAGTGTGGGGGGAGGGCTATGGCTACACCTTC. Residues: CASSSGVWGEGYGYTF.

This sequence joins TRBV4-1 and TRBJ2-7, with 8 bases fitting TRBD2. Germline loops: CDR1 MGHRA, CDR2 YSYEKL. The CDR3 loop spans 16 amino acids. V lost 0 bases, J lost 3 bases, and 7 bases stayed unmatched. CDR3 region: CASSQDQTSGFYEQYF. As DNA, the CDR3 is TGCGCCAGCAGCCAAGATCAAACTAGCGGCTTCTACGAGCAGTACTTC.

This clone is a singleton in its sample. The chain recombines TRBV18 with TRBJ1-2; no clear D. V was shortened by 3 bases and J by 6 bases, with 8 bases between the two germline ends. The CDR3 spans 12 residues. Germline loops: CDR1 KGHSH, CDR2 LQKENI. CDR3 protein: CASSPAGNGYTF. In nucleotides, the CDR3 is TGTGCCAGCTCACCCGCCGGGAATGGCTACACCTTC. Full variable domain (missing parts from reference TRBV18 and TRBJ1-2): NAGVMQNPRHLVRRRGQEARLRCSPMKGHSHVYWYRQLPEEGLKFMVYLQKENIIDESGMPKERFSAEFPKEGPSILRIQQVVRGDSAAYFCASSPAGNGYTFGSGTRLTVV.

The V and J genes are TRBV13 and TRBJ2-7; TRBD2 agrees at 11 bases. Germline CDR1 PRHDT, CDR2 FYEKMQ (reference sequence). The V segment lost 5 bases and the J segment 4 bases; nucleotides outside the gene matches: 10. The CDR3 length is 16 residues. The CDR3 reads CASSPKSGTSGYEQYF. The DNA for the CDR3 is TGTGCCAGCAGCCCTAAATCCGGGACTAGCGGATACGAGCAGTACTTC.

The gene calls are TRBV11-2 and TRBJ1-5, with TRBD1 as a possible D gene (5 bases). Looked up from germline, CDR1 is SGHAT and CDR2 is FQNNGV. The CDR3 has 17 residues. V shed 2 bases and J shed 0 bases, with 14 bases lying between them. CDR3: CASSLLGAPYSNQPQHF. The DNA of the CDR3 is TGTGCCAGCAGCTTACTAGGGGCCCCATATAGCAATCAGCCCCAGCATTTT.

The gene calls are TRBV5-6 and TRBJ2-5, with 9 positions matching TRBD1. The germline V gene encodes CDR1 SGHDT and CDR2 YYEEEE. The CDR3 loop spans 16 amino acids. V dropped 2 bases and J dropped 5; count of bases not matched to a gene: 10. The CDR3 region is CASSFYRTGVLETQYF. CDR3 DNA: TGTGCCAGCAGCTTTTATAGGACAGGGGTGTTGGAGACCCAGTACTTC.

The rearrangement joins TRBV27 to TRBJ1-2, with TRBD1 matching over 7 bases. This CDR3 region has 17 residues. J lost 0 bases, V lost 5 bases, and 12 bases had no gene match. Germline V lookup: CDR1 MNHEY, CDR2 SMNVEV (reference sequence). DNA of the CDR3: TGTGCCAGCAGTCCCTCCATTCGGGACAGTTCTAACTATGGCTACACCTTC. Translated: CASSPSIRDSSNYGYTF.

The rearrangement uses TRBV10-1 and TRBJ1-1; no clear D. From germline, CDR1 is WNHNN and CDR2 SYGVQD (reference sequence). The CDR3 runs to 13 residues. V dropped 5 bases and J dropped 5 bases, with 12 bases sitting between them. In nucleotides, the CDR3 is TGCGCCAGCAGTTGGCAGTTCGGGACTGAAGCTTTCTTT. Translation: CASSWQFGTEAFF.

The rearrangement joins TRBV29-1 to TRBJ2-5; D possibly corresponds to TRBD2 (5 bases). CDR1 and CDR2 (germline): SQVTM, ANQGSEA. Trimming took off 4 bases at V and 2 bases at J, with 14 bases between the two ends. This CDR3 has 14 residues. The CDR3 here is CSVGNRLQQETQYF. The CDR3 nucleotides read TGCAGCGTTGGAAATCGACTACAACAAGAGACCCAGTACTTC.

The chain is built from TRBV2 and TRBJ2-7, with TRBD2 matching over 8 bases. With V trimmed by 9 bases and J by 0 bases, 7 bases remained unmatched. Germline V gene lookup returns CDR1 SNHLY and CDR2 FYNNEI. This CDR3 has 14 residues. The CDR3 spells CASFSGESSYEQYF. CDR3 DNA: TGTGCCAGTTTTAGCGGGGAAAGCTCCTACGAGCAGTACTTC.

For this clone: Compared with germline, one end of the junction differs, possibly owing to a read error. The chain has TRBV4-2 and TRBJ2-7, with a possible D match to TRBD2 (5 bases). Germline V gene lookup returns CDR1 LGHNA and CDR2 YNFKEQ. This CDR3 region has 12 residues. The CDR3 loop reads CASRRKEVPLSF. CDR3 DNA: TGTGCCAGCAGACGGAAGGAGGTCCCACTTTCCTTC.

This CDR3 reads CASSLGSLEDTEAFF. The CDR3 DNA is TGTGCCAGCAGCTTAGGGAGTTTAGAGGACACTGAAGCTTTCTTT. The chain uses TRBV7-6 and TRBJ1-1; D remains unclear. V dropped 1 base and J dropped 3 bases, with 12 bases sitting between them. The length of the CDR3 is 15 residues. Germline V gives CDR1 SGHVS, CDR2 FNYEAQ.

Concerning this clone itself: At one end the junction does not follow the germline gene, possibly because of a read error. The chain is built from TRBV11-3 and TRBJ2-1; D is ambiguous. Germline V CDR1 and CDR2: SGHNT, YENEEA. This CDR3 comprises 13 residues. CDR3 loop: CASSLNSHNEQFF. The CDR3 bases are TGTGCCAGCAGCTTAAACTCCCACAATGAGCAGTTCTTC.

J is TRBJ1-2 and V is TRBV19, with unresolved D. CDR1 and CDR2 from the germline V gene are LNHDA and SQIVND (reference sequence). V was pared by 1 base and J by 4 bases, with 16 bases between. The CDR3 extends over 16 amino acids. CDR3 loop: CASSIGGTHAIYGYTF. The CDR3 DNA sequence: TGTGCCAGTAGTATAGGCGGCACCCACGCAATCTATGGCTACACCTTC.

The chain is built from TRBV7-7 and TRBJ2-2; no clear D gene. The ends were cut back, 1 base at V and 4 bases at J, with 10 bases in the middle. Per the germline V gene, CDR1 is SSHAT and CDR2 is FNYEAQ (reference sequence). CDR3 size: 15 residues. The CDR3 DNA follows: TGTGCCAGCAGCTTAGGTACCGCTAGCACCGGGGAGCTGTTTTTT. Amino acid sequence: CASSLGTASTGELFF.

The V gene is TRBV30, the J gene TRBJ1-5, with D possibly being TRBD1 (5 bases). Germline V gene sequence: CDR1 GTSNPN, CDR2 SVGIG (reference sequence). This CDR3 is 12 amino acids long. Deletions cut 6 bases from V and 8 bases from J, with 14 bases between. The CDR3 DNA reads TGTGCCTGTTCACAGGAAAGAGAGCCCCAGCATTTT. Its translation is CACSQEREPQHF.